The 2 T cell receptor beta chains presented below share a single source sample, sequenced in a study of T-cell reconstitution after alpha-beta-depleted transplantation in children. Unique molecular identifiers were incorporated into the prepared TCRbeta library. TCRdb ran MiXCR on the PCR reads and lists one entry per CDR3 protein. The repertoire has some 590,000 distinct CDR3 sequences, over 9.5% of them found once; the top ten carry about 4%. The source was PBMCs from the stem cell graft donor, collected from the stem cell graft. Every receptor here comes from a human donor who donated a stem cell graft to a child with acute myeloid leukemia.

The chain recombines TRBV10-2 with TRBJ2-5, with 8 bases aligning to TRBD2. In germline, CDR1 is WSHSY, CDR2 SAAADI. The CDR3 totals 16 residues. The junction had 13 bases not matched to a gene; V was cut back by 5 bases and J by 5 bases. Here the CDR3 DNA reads TGCGCCAGCAGTTCCTCCCTCGGGAGGGCCGATGAGACCCAGTACTTC. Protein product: CASSSSLGRADETQYF.

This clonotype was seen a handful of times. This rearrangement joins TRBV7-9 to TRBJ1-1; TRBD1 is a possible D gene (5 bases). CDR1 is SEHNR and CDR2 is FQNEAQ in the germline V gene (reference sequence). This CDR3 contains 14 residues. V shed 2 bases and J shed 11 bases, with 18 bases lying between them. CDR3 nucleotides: TGTGCCAGCAGCTTATCTCGAGACCGGGACGGGGCTTTCTTT. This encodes CASSLSRDRDGAFF.